This T cell receptor (beta chain) emerged from a study of spatial heterogeneity in lung cancer. Study-level background: Among detected sequences, beta-chain ones consistently exceeded alpha-chain ones in number.

The CDR3 has 14 amino acids. Trimming cost V 4 bases and J 8 bases, with 15 bases left between them. Germline V lookup: CDR1 SGDLS, CDR2 YYNGEE. The sample holds many counts of this clonotype. In the library, each TCR cDNA molecule bore its own unique molecular identifier. TCRdb recomputed calls from the 5' RACE reads with MiXCR, one row per CDR3 protein. The sample gives some 21,000 distinct CDR3 sequences, around 4.3% of which show up once; 6.5% to 9% is in the top ten. Time point given: sample taken at primary tumor resection. The sample consisted of PBMCs, taken at surgery. The receptor was isolated from a male donor with early-stage non-small cell lung cancer. This chain uses TRBV9 with TRBJ1-4; TRBD1 is a possible D gene (5 bases). CDR3 sequence: CASSLGGLGEKLFF. Written as DNA, the CDR3 is TGTGCCAGCAGCCTGGGGGGTCTGGGCGAAAAACTGTTTTTT.